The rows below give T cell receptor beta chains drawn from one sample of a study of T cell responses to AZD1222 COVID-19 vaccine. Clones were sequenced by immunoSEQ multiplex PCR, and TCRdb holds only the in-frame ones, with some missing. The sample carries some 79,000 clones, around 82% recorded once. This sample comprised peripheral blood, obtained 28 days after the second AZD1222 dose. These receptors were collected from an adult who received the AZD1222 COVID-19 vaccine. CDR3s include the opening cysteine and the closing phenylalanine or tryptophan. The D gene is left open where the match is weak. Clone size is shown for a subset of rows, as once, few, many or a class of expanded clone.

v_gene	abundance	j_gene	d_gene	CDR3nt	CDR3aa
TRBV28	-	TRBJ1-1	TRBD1	TGTGCCAGCAGCCGTACAGGGGGCGAAACTGAAGCTTTCTTT	CASSRTGGETEAFF
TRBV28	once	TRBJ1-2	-	TGTGCCAGCAGTCGGGCGGGGGGTTCCTATGGCTACACCTTC	CASSRAGGSYGYTF
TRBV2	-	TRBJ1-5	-	TGTGCCAGCGGGGTCCAAAATCAGCCCCAGCATTTT	CASGVQNQPQHF
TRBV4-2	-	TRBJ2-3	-	TGTGCCAGCAGCCAAGAGGGGGGTGCCAGCCTTAGCACAGATACGCAGTATTTT	CASSQEGGASLSTDTQYF
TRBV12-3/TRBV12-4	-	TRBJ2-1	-	TGTGCCAGCAGCCCCCTTCGGGGAGGCGAGCAGTTCTTC	CASSPLRGGEQFF
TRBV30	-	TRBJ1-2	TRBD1	TGTGCCTGGAGTGCGGGACAGGGGGAAAGCTATGGCTACACCTTC	CAWSAGQGESYGYTF
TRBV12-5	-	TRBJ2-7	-	TGTGCTACCGTACCCGGGGGGCCCTACGAGCAGTACTTC	CATVPGGPYEQYF
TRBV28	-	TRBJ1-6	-	TGTGCCAGCAGCCTCTGGACGGGAAATTCACCCCTCCACTTT	CASSLWTGNSPLHF
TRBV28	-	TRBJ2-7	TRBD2	TGTGCCAGCAGACCCGAGACAGGGGGACTAGCGGGAACCTACGAGCAGTACTTC	CASRPETGGLAGTYEQYF
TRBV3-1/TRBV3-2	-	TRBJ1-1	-	TGTGCCAGCAGCCAGAGCGCCACTGTTCCGGGCACTGAAGCTTTCTTT	CASSQSATVPGTEAFF
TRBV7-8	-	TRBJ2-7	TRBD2	TGTGCCAGCAGCGATCTCAGCGGGGGGGTATACGAGCAGTACTTC	CASSDLSGGVYEQYF
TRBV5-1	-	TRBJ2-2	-	TGCGCCAGCAGATCCCTCGGGGGCGTCACCGGGGAGCTGTTTTTT	CASRSLGGVTGELFF
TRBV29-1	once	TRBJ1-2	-	TGCAGCGTTGAAGATCGCAAGAACTATGGCTACACCTTC	CSVEDRKNYGYTF
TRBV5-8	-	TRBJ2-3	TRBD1	TGTGCCAGCAGCAGAGGACAGGGGAGCACAGATACGCAGTATTTT	CASSRGQGSTDTQYF
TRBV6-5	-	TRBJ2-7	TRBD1	TGTGCCAGCAGCCGGGACAGGGCAAGGGAGCAGTACTTC	CASSRDRAREQYF
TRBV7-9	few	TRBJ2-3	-	TGTGCCAGCAGCTTACGAACTACAGGCCCCACAGATACGCAGTATTTT	CASSLRTTGPTDTQYF
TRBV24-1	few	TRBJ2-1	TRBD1	TGTGCCACCAGAGCAGGGGGCACGGTTTACAATGAGCAGTTCTTC	CATRAGGTVYNEQFF
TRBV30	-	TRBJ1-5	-	TGTGCCTGGAGCGCGTGGACTGCCGATCAGCCCCAGCATTTT	CAWSAWTADQPQHF
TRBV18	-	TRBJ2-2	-	TGTGCCAGCTCACCACAAGACACCGGGGAGCTGTTTTTT	CASSPQDTGELFF
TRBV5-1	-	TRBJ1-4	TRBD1	TGCGCCAGCAGCTGGGGGACAGGGTGGAAAAGTGAAAAACTGTTTTTT	CASSWGTGWKSEKLFF
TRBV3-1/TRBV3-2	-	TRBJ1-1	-	TGTGCCAGCAGCCAAGGCAGGGTGGGGACTGAAGCTTTCTTT	CASSQGRVGTEAFF
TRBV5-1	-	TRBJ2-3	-	TGCGCCAGCAGCTTGGGGGCAGAGGCAGATACGCAGTATTTT	CASSLGAEADTQYF
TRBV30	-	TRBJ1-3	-	TGTGCCTGGACCACCCGTCACACCATATATTTT	CAWTTRHTIYF
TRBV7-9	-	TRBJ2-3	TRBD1	TGTGCCAGCAGCTTAGAGACAGGGGGCGCAGATACGCAGTATTTT	CASSLETGGADTQYF
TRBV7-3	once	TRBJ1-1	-	TGTGCCAGCAGCAGCGGAGCCAACACTGAAGCTTTCTTT	CASSSGANTEAFF
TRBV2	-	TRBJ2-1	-	TGTGCCAGCAGTGAAGCTCCTACTCTATACAATGAGCAGTTCTTC	CASSEAPTLYNEQFF
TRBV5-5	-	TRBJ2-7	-	TGTGCCAGCAGCTTGCGCGGGAACCCCGGGGGCGAGCAGTACTTC	CASSLRGNPGGEQYF
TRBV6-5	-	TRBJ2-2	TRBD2	TGTGCCAGCAGTTACTTCGCGGGGGGGACCGGGGAGCTGTTTTTT	CASSYFAGGTGELFF
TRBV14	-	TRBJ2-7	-	TGTGCCAGCAGCCAAGTTCGGAGTACCTACGAGCAGTACTTC	CASSQVRSTYEQYF
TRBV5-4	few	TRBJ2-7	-	TGTGCCAGCAGCTTGGCCAGGGTAGGGTCCTACGAGCAGTACTTC	CASSLARVGSYEQYF
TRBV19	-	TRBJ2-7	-	TGTGCCAGTAGTTTTCGGGCCAACAGGGCCTACGAGCAGTACTTC	CASSFRANRAYEQYF
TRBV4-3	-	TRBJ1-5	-	TGCGCCAGCAGCCAAGACCGGGGCGAGAATCAGCCCCAGCATTTT	CASSQDRGENQPQHF
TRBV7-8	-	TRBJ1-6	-	TGTGCCAGCAGCCATCGGGGCAACTCCTATAATTCACCCCTCCACTTT	CASSHRGNSYNSPLHF
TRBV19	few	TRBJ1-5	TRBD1	TGTGCCAGTATGGACAGGGTGGTTAGTAACGGGAATCAGCCCCAGCATTTT	CASMDRVVSNGNQPQHF
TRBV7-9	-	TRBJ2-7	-	TGTGCCAGCAGCACCTTACAGGGTTTTAATTCGAACGAGCAGTACTTC	CASSTLQGFNSNEQYF
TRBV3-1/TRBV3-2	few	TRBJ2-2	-	TGTGCCAGCAGCCCCACCGGGACTGCTAGCACCGGGGAGCTGTTTTTT	CASSPTGTASTGELFF
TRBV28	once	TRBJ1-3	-	TGTGCCAGCCGGACAGCTGGAAACACCATATATTTT	CASRTAGNTIYF
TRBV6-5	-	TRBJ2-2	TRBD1	TGTGCCAGCAGCCCGGGGACAGGGATGGCCGGGGAGCTGTTTTTT	CASSPGTGMAGELFF
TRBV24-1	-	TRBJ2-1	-	TGTGCCACCAGTGACACACACGTCTACTACAATGAGCAGTTCTTC	CATSDTHVYYNEQFF
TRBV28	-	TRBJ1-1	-	TGTGCCATCCGGGTGGGGGCCCTGATGGCTGAAGCTTTCTTT	CAIRVGALMAEAFF
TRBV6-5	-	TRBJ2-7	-	TGTGCCAGCAGTTCCTCCGGGGCGAACGAGCAGTACTTC	CASSSSGANEQYF
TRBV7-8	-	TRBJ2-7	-	TGTGCCAGCAGCTTTATCCAGGGATCGTTGGAGCAGTACTTC	CASSFIQGSLEQYF